The next 21 T cell receptor beta chains were all read from a single sample in a study of T cell changes during pregnancy in multiple sclerosis. The protocol was immunoSEQ multiplex PCR, while the TCRdb copy is restricted to in-frame clones and leaves out a portion. The sample holds 29,000 or so clones, 80% to 90% seen once. Sequenced material: CD8+ T cells from peripheral blood mononuclear cells, taken in the second trimester of pregnancy. The receptor source for this set is a female donor with multiple sclerosis, enrolled in a pregnancy study.

The V call is TRBV4-3, the J call TRBJ1-2; TRBD1 is a possible D gene (5 bases). V gave up 0 bases and J gave up 2 bases, with 13 bases separating them. The CDR3 is 16 amino acids. Germline V CDR1 and CDR2: LGHNA, YSLEER. The CDR3 here is CASSQDSQAGNYGYTF. The CDR3 nucleotides are TGCGCCAGCAGCCAAGATTCGCAGGCAGGGAACTATGGCTACACCTTC.

This rearrangement joins TRBV2 to TRBJ1-1; a weak D match, TRBD1 (5 bases). V was shortened by 0 bases and J by 1 base, with 12 bases between the two germline ends. The CDR3 has 16 residues. Germline values: CDR1 SNHLY, CDR2 FYNNEI. The CDR3 spells CASSEALVGPNTEAFF. Written as DNA, the CDR3 is TGTGCCAGCAGTGAAGCGCTAGTGGGGCCGAACACTGAAGCTTTCTTT.

This clone was seen just once. The V gene is TRBV6-1, the J gene TRBJ1-5, with 9 bases that match TRBD1. The V segment lost 6 bases and the J segment 7 bases; nucleotides outside the gene matches: 4. The germline V gene encodes CDR1 MNHNS and CDR2 SASEGT. The CDR3 has 13 amino acids. The CDR3 region is CASRRGQGQPQHF. In DNA form, the CDR3 reads TGTGCCAGCAGGCGGGGACAGGGACAGCCCCAGCATTTT.

V usage is TRBV7-9 and J usage is TRBJ2-1, with 8 bases matching TRBD2. The CDR3 totals 15 residues. Germline V gives CDR1 SEHNR, CDR2 FQNEAQ (reference sequence). V shed 1 base, J shed 5 bases, and the junction held 4 bases outside the gene matches. The CDR3 spells CASSLEPGGHNEQFF. Here the CDR3 DNA reads TGTGCCAGCAGCTTAGAGCCGGGGGGGCACAATGAGCAGTTCTTC.

V gene TRBV5-4 combines with J gene TRBJ1-1, with unresolved D. The V gene lost 1 base and the J gene lost 4 bases, with 11 bases spanning the gap. CDR3 length equals 14 residues. Germline CDR1 is SGHNT and CDR2 is YYREEE (reference sequence). The CDR3 here is CASSLRGRVTEAFF. CDR3 coding DNA: TGTGCCAGCAGCTTGAGAGGCCGTGTCACTGAAGCTTTCTTT.

The rearrangement links TRBV4-3 to TRBJ1-1; the match to TRBD1 covers 8 bases. Germline assignment: CDR1 LGHNA and CDR2 YSLEER. The CDR3 has 17 residues. Trimming at V came to 5 bases and at J to 0 bases, leaving 11 bases not matched to a gene. The CDR3 DNA sequence: TGCGCCAGCAGCACCTTCCTCGGACAGGGAATGAACACTGAAGCTTTCTTT. This gives the protein CASSTFLGQGMNTEAFF.

This clone occurred once. The rearrangement links TRBV2 to TRBJ1-1; unclear D gene. Trimming took off 6 bases at V and 4 bases at J, with 12 bases between the two ends. The CDR3 is 13 amino acids. The germline V gene has CDR1 SNHLY and CDR2 FYNNEI. The CDR3 DNA follows: TGTGCCAGCAGACTAGGCTGGGGCACTGAAGCTTTCTTT. Translation gives CASRLGWGTEAFF.

The CDR3 loop reads CASSFPGHEQYF. The CDR3, as DNA: TGTGCCAGCAGTTTCCCAGGGCACGAGCAGTACTTC. The chain combines TRBV27 with TRBJ2-7, with a tentative D call TRBD1 (5 bases). The CDR3 sequence is 12 residues long. Between the trimmed V and J ends, which lost 3 bases and 5 bases, there was a span of 8 bases. Germline CDR1 is MNHEY and CDR2 is SMNVEV (reference sequence).

This clone was observed once. This chain connects TRBV9 to TRBJ1-4; possible D gene TRBD1, 6 bases. Germline V gene lookup returns CDR1 SGDLS and CDR2 YYNGEE. V was cut by 3 bases and J by 7 bases, with 10 bases left in between. CDR3 length: 13 amino acids. CDR3 in DNA: TGTGCCAGCAGCGGGGCAGGGGTTGAAAAACTGTTTTTT. This codes for CASSGAGVEKLFF.

CDR3 sequence (DNA): TGTGCCAGCAGCCCTCTAGCGGAGGTTAACACCGGGGAGCTGTTTTTT. Translated: CASSPLAEVNTGELFF. The V call is TRBV11-1, the J call TRBJ2-2, with 7 positions matching TRBD2. The CDR3 runs to 16 residues. V lost 5 bases to trimming and J lost 2 bases; unmatched junction nucleotides: 8. Germline V lookup: CDR1 SGHAT, CDR2 FQDESV (reference sequence). Full variable domain (rest looked up from reference TRBV11-1 and TRBJ2-2): EAEVAQSPRYKITEKSQAVAFWCDPISGHATLYWYRQILGQGPELLVQFQDESVVDDSQLPKDRFSAERLKGVDSTLKIQPAELGDSAMYLCASSPLAEVNTGELFFGEGSRLTVL.

This clone was counted once. This sequence joins TRBV5-8 and TRBJ2-3; 12 nucleotides line up with TRBD1. After removal of 3 bases from V and 4 bases from J, the junction contained 3 bases not matched to a gene. The CDR3 spans 15 residues. Germline-derived CDR1 and CDR2 are SGHTS and YDEGEE. The CDR3 DNA follows: TGTGCCAGCAGCTCGGGACAGGGGGCCCCAGATACGCAGTATTTT. Amino acid sequence: CASSSGQGAPDTQYF.

The rearrangement links TRBV12-5 to TRBJ1-4; no definite D call. There are 13 residues in the CDR3. Germline-derived CDR1 and CDR2 are LGHNT and FRNRAP. Trimming took 5 bases from V and 1 from J, leaving 5 bases between them. CDR3 residues: CASGLRTNEKLFF. CDR3 in DNA: TGTGCTAGTGGTCTAAGAACTAATGAAAAACTGTTTTTT.

The V and J genes are TRBV7-2 and TRBJ1-1; 10 nucleotides agree with TRBD1. Germline lookup yields CDR1 SGHTA and CDR2 FQGNSA. The CDR3 contains 18 residues. The V and J ends lost 3 bases and 0 bases, in that order; junction bases with no gene match: 10. The CDR3 is CASSFRDRGGRLNTEAFF. The CDR3 DNA reads as TGTGCCAGCAGCTTCCGGGACAGGGGCGGTAGGTTGAACACTGAAGCTTTCTTT.

The CDR3: CASSIGVAGFEAFF. CDR3 sequence (DNA): TGTGCCAGTAGTATCGGCGTGGCGGGTTTTGAAGCTTTCTTT. This chain connects TRBV19 to TRBJ1-1; D uncertain. Germline V lookup: CDR1 LNHDA, CDR2 SQIVND (reference sequence). Trimming left V 3 bases short and J 7 bases short, with 15 bases between. The CDR3 totals 14 residues.

This clone is a singleton in its sample. V and J are TRBV29-1 and TRBJ2-2, with D possibly being TRBD1 (6 bases). The CDR3 sequence is 14 residues long. V dropped 6 bases and J dropped 7 bases, with 18 bases sitting between them. Germline V CDR1 and CDR2: SQVTM, ANQGSEA. CDR3 bases: TGCAGCGTGAGGGGGACGGAAAGGAGCGGGGAGCTGTTTTTT. The encoded protein is CSVRGTERSGELFF.

The chain links TRBV7-8 to TRBJ2-7; 11 nucleotides align to TRBD1. CDR3 size: 14 residues. The germline V gene has CDR1 SGHVS and CDR2 FQNEAQ. J gave up 2 bases and V 4 bases, and 1 base lay outside the gene matches. The CDR3 DNA sequence: TGTGCCAGCAGCTGGGGACAGGGGGCCTACGAGCAGTACTTC. Residues: CASSWGQGAYEQYF.

This rearrangement joins TRBV7-9 to TRBJ2-7, with 12 bases identical to TRBD2. Germline CDR1 SEHNR, CDR2 FQNEAQ (reference sequence). The junction had 4 bases not matched to a gene; V was cut back by 4 bases and J by 3 bases. The CDR3 loop spans 15 amino acids. CDR3 DNA: TGTGCCAGCAGCTCAGGACTAGCGGGGCTCTACGAGCAGTACTTC. It translates to CASSSGLAGLYEQYF. Combining the CDR3 with reference TRBV7-9 and TRBJ2-7 gives the whole variable domain DTGVSQNPRHKITKRGQNVTFRCDPISEHNRLYWYRQTLGQGPEFLTYFQNEAQLEKSRLLSDRFSAERPKGSFSTLEIQRTEQGDSAMYLCASSSGLAGLYEQYFGPGTRLTVT.

The V and J genes are TRBV5-8 and TRBJ1-3; D is unclear. The length of the CDR3 is 16 residues. V lost 3 bases and J lost 3, with 16 bases in between. The V gene's germline CDR1 is SGHTS and CDR2 YDEGEE. The CDR3 nucleotides read TGTGCCAGCAGCTCTCGGGAGGGATCCGTTGGAAACACCATATATTTT. The encoded protein is CASSSREGSVGNTIYF.

The V call is TRBV6-1, the J call TRBJ2-2, with a weak D call TRBD2 (5 bases). V was shortened by 1 base and J by 3 bases, with 6 bases between the two germline ends. This CDR3 has 14 amino acids. CDR1 is MNHNS and CDR2 is SASEGT in the germline V gene. Here the CDR3 reads CASSEGEHTGELFF. CDR3 coding DNA: TGTGCCAGCAGTGAAGGGGAGCACACCGGGGAGCTGTTTTTT.

The chain links TRBV28 to TRBJ1-1; 12 nucleotides match TRBD1. The CDR3 sequence is 17 residues long. CDR1 and CDR2 (germline): MDHEN, SYDVKM. Unmatched junction bases numbered 6, after V lost 3 bases and J lost 1 base. In DNA form, the CDR3 reads TGTGCCAGCAGTTTTCCGGGACAGGGGGCGGAGAACACTGAAGCTTTCTTT. This gives the protein CASSFPGQGAENTEAFF.

This clone was seen a single time. J is TRBJ2-3 and V is TRBV27, with 12 bases matching TRBD2. With 6 bases clipped from V and 4 bases from J, the junction kept 8 bases outside the gene matches. CDR1 and CDR2 from the germline V gene are MNHEY and SMNVEV (reference sequence). The CDR3 is made up of 16 amino acids. The CDR3 DNA sequence: TGTGCCAGCAGCCCTGGGACTAGCGGGTTCTCAGATACGCAGTATTTT. This gives the protein CASSPGTSGFSDTQYF.